The 18 T cell receptor beta chains in this list originate from one sample, sequenced in a study of T cell repertoires in cytomegalovirus infection. TCRdb processed the reads anew with MiXCR; each CDR3 protein has one entry. The profile shows a few hundred thousand distinct CDR3 sequences, approximately 26% of them singletons. The sample consisted of PBMCs. The receptors were sampled from a human donor in good health (CMV status not recorded). Some clones in this sample may be carry-over from other donors' samples.

This clonotype came up many times. The chain uses TRBV7-2 and TRBJ2-5; TRBD2 aligns across 12 bases. The trim removed 4 bases at V and 6 bases at J, leaving 12 bases unmatched. Germline V CDR1 and CDR2: SGHTA, FQGNSA. CDR3 size: 17 residues. In DNA form, the CDR3 reads TGTGCCAGCAGCTCGACAGATGGACTAGCGGGATCGAAGACCCAGTACTTC. Translated: CASSSTDGLAGSKTQYF.

CDR3 residues: CASSLVGRGGSFAEQYF. The CDR3 coding sequence is TGTGCCAGCAGCTTAGTTGGTCGGGGCGGGAGCTTTGCCGAGCAGTACTTC. The V and J genes are TRBV7-6 and TRBJ2-7, with 7 nucleotides matching TRBD2. The germline gives CDR1 SGHVS, CDR2 FNYEAQ. J lost 6 bases, V lost 1 base, and 15 bases had no gene match. CDR3 size: 17 residues.

This clonotype was seen repeatedly, ten times or more. The chain joins TRBV6-5 to TRBJ2-2; 7 bases are a match to TRBD1. The V gene's germline CDR1 is MNHEY and CDR2 SVGAGI. The CDR3 totals 15 residues. The junction had 5 bases not matched to a gene; V was cut back by 6 bases and J by 1 base. CDR3 in amino acids: CASRARTGNTGELFF. CDR3 in DNA: TGTGCCAGCAGGGCACGGACAGGGAACACCGGGGAGCTGTTTTTT.

The CDR3 DNA reads TGTGCCAGCAGACCCGGGCCGGGTCAGCCCCAGCATTTT. Residues: CASRPGPGQPQHF. This chain connects TRBV6-8 to TRBJ1-5; the D is unclear. CDR3 length: 13 residues. Trimming took 6 bases from V and 6 from J, leaving 12 bases between them. Germline CDR1 is MNHGY and CDR2 is SAAAGT.

In its sample, this clonotype was seen a few times. J is TRBJ2-3 and V is TRBV7-3, with 10 bases aligning to TRBD2. CDR3 length equals 19 residues. Germline CDR1 is SGHTA and CDR2 is FQGTGA. V trimming: 2 bases; J trimming: 4 bases; junction bases outside the gene matches: 15. As DNA, the CDR3 is TGTGCCAGCAGCTTAGGATGGGGACCAGCGGGAGGGCCGCCAGATACGCAGTATTTT. Translated: CASSLGWGPAGGPPDTQYF.

The rearrangement joins TRBV4-2 to TRBJ2-7; D remains unclear. Germline V gene data show CDR1 as LGHNA and CDR2 as YNFKEQ. This CDR3 is built from 8 residues. In nucleotides, the CDR3 is TGTGGCGACGACGAGCAGTACTTC. Amino acids: CGDDEQYF.

This clonotype was recorded many times. The rearrangement uses TRBV7-9 and TRBJ2-7; D gene unclear. CDR1 is SEHNR and CDR2 is FQNEAQ in the germline V gene (reference sequence). This CDR3 has 13 amino acids. V was shortened by 5 bases and J by 4 bases, with 12 bases between the two germline ends. In DNA, the CDR3 is TGTGCCAGCAGCCCCCGTGGATCTTACGAGCAGTACGTC. Protein sequence: CASSPRGSYEQYV.

This clonotype has a handful of counts. The J gene is TRBJ1-2, the V gene TRBV4-1, with D hard to call. V lost 0 bases to trimming and J lost 4 bases, with 9 bases between them. The CDR3 sequence is 14 residues long. Looked up from germline, CDR1 is MGHRA and CDR2 is YSYEKL. The DNA of the CDR3 is TGCGCCAGCAGCCAAGAAGGATGGAGCTATGGCTACACCTTC. It is translated as CASSQEGWSYGYTF.

The chain uses TRBV27 and TRBJ1-6; D remains ambiguous. The ends were cut back, 3 bases at V and 7 bases at J, with 10 bases in the middle. CDR1 MNHEY and CDR2 SMNVEV come from the germline V gene (reference sequence). There are 14 residues in the CDR3. The DNA for the CDR3 is TGTGCCAGCAGTTTTTACGGGAACAATTCACCCCTCCACTTT. Protein: CASSFYGNNSPLHF.

This clonotype has ten or more counts. This sequence joins TRBV7-9 and TRBJ2-3; TRBD2 aligns across 12 bases. V dropped 3 bases and J dropped 1; count of bases not matched to a gene: 14. The CDR3 is made up of 20 amino acids. The germline V gene encodes CDR1 SEHNR and CDR2 FQNEAQ (reference sequence). The CDR3 coding sequence is TGTGCCAGCAGCTTGCTGCTGGGGCCTAGCGGGAGGGCCGGCACAGATACGCAGTATTTT. As protein: CASSLLLGPSGRAGTDTQYF.

This clonotype was counted once. V and J are TRBV19 and TRBJ1-4, with D uncertain. This CDR3 has 15 amino acids. Trimming removed 7 bases from V and 5 bases from J, with 17 bases in between. Looked up from germline, CDR1 is LNHDA and CDR2 is SQIVND (reference sequence). CDR3 bases: TGTGCCAGTACCGCCTATCCTTCTCAAAATGAAAAACTGTTTTTT. It is translated as CASTAYPSQNEKLFF.

The V and J genes are TRBV10-3 and TRBJ2-2; D possibly corresponds to TRBD2 (6 bases). V lost 7 bases and J lost 0, with 15 bases in between. This CDR3 has 16 amino acids. Germline CDR1 is ENHRY and CDR2 is SYGVKD. The chain's CDR3 is CAIIVLGGTNTGELFF. For the CDR3, the DNA is TGTGCCATCATCGTCCTTGGCGGGACGAACACCGGGGAGCTGTTTTTT.

This clonotype appeared many times. V usage is TRBV28 and J usage is TRBJ1-5; TRBD1 is a possible D gene (5 bases). This CDR3 region has 14 residues. Germline V gene data show CDR1 as MDHEN and CDR2 as SYDVKM. Trimming took 6 bases from V and 3 from J, leaving 12 bases between them. The chain's CDR3 is CASRSGGNNQPQHF. Here the CDR3 DNA reads TGTGCCAGCAGGTCCGGGGGAAACAATCAGCCCCAGCATTTT.

This clonotype was observed a few times. The rearrangement uses TRBV28 and TRBJ1-5; D is uncertain. The CDR3 runs to 13 residues. V was trimmed by 5 bases and J by 5 bases, leaving 10 bases between them. CDR1 and CDR2 (germline): MDHEN, SYDVKM. CDR3 sequence (DNA): TGTGCCAGCAGTACCCTGAGGGATCAGCCCCAGCATTTT. Translated, it gives CASSTLRDQPQHF.

This clonotype was detected only a few times. The V gene is TRBV6-2 or TRBV6-3, the J gene TRBJ2-6; D possibly uses TRBD1 or TRBD2 (5 bases each). Germline CDR1 and CDR2: MNHEY and SVGEGT. The CDR3 is 17 residues long. The V end was cut by 3 bases, the J end by 0 bases, with 12 bases between. CDR3 amino acids: CASSYYRGASGANVLTF. The CDR3 DNA sequence: TGTGCCAGCAGTTATTACAGAGGGGCCTCTGGGGCCAACGTCCTGACTTTC.

CDR3 sequence (DNA): TGTGCCAGTAGTATATTGTCAGACTACAATGAGCAGTTCTTC. It translates to CASSILSDYNEQFF. V usage is TRBV19 and J usage is TRBJ2-1; no clear D gene. There are 14 residues in the CDR3. Germline loops: CDR1 LNHDA, CDR2 SQIVND (reference sequence). Trimming cost V 2 bases and J 3 bases, with 8 bases left between them.

Worth noting for this clonotype: With a much larger clone just one base away, this may be a read error. V is TRBV7-6 and J is TRBJ1-5; 7 bases are shared with TRBD1. The V and J ends lost 5 bases and 3 bases, in that order; junction bases with no gene match: 10. The CDR3 extends over 16 amino acids. CDR1 SGHVS and CDR2 FNYEAQ come from the germline V gene. The CDR3, as DNA: TGTGCCAGCAGCCAAGGGGGCGGAAGGGACAATCAGCCCCAGCATTTT. Residues: CASSQGGGRDNQPQHF.

The V and J genes are TRBV10-3 and TRBJ2-7, with TRBD2 matching over 14 bases. Germline assignment: CDR1 ENHRY and CDR2 SYGVKD. The CDR3 loop spans 15 amino acids. Germline trimming cut 9 bases from V and 6 bases from J; bases unmatched to any gene: 10. The CDR3 sequence: CAITPGLAGDGEQYF. CDR3 in DNA: TGTGCCATTACGCCGGGACTAGCGGGAGATGGCGAGCAGTACTTC.